Listed below are T cell receptor beta chains from one sample, sequenced in a study of T-cell reconstitution after alpha-beta-depleted transplantation in children. A single record per CDR3 protein comes from TCRdb applying MiXCR to the PCR reads. This table holds about 180,000 distinct CDR3 sequences, around 10% found once. The sequenced sample was PBMCs, obtained before TCRalphabeta/CD19-depleted stem cell transplant. All receptors come from a boy under 10 years old with acute myeloid leukemia, due to receive a stem cell transplant. The CDR3 runs from the conserved cysteine through the conserved F or W. The D gene is left open where the match is weak. Clone size is not always given. Where it is, it says once, few, many or a class for expanded clones.

v_call: TRBV7-9
j_call: TRBJ2-3
d_call: TRBD2
clone_size: many
cdr3_nt: TGTGCCAGCAGCACCCGGACTAGCGAGGGCACAGATACGCAGTATTTT
cdr3_aa: CASSTRTSEGTDTQYF

v_call: TRBV6-5
j_call: TRBJ1-5
d_call: -
clone_size: many
cdr3_nt: TGTGCCAGCAGTTACTCAGGAGCGGCGAATCAGCCCCAGCATTTT
cdr3_aa: CASSYSGAANQPQHF

v_call: TRBV4-1
j_call: TRBJ1-5
d_call: TRBD1
clone_size: many
cdr3_nt: TGCGCCAGCCGCCAGGGGGCGTATAGCAATCAGCCCCAGCATTTT
cdr3_aa: CASRQGAYSNQPQHF

v_call: TRBV20-1
j_call: TRBJ2-3
d_call: TRBD2
clone_size: many
cdr3_nt: TGCAGTGCTATCCGGACTAGCGGGGGCTCAGATACGCAGTATTTT
cdr3_aa: CSAIRTSGGSDTQYF

v_call: TRBV29-1
j_call: TRBJ2-3
d_call: -
clone_size: many
cdr3_nt: TGCAGCGTTTCGGGGAGCGCTAGCACAGATACGCAGTATTTT
cdr3_aa: CSVSGSASTDTQYF

v_call: TRBV7-3
j_call: TRBJ1-6
d_call: -
clone_size: many
cdr3_nt: TGTGCCAGCAGCTTAAAAGGGGACTCACCCCTCCACTTT
cdr3_aa: CASSLKGDSPLHF

v_call: TRBV5-5
j_call: TRBJ2-2
d_call: TRBD2
clone_size: many
cdr3_nt: TGTGCCAGCAGCCGGGAGCTAGCGGCGAACACCGGGGAGCTGTTTTTT
cdr3_aa: CASSRELAANTGELFF

v_call: TRBV2
j_call: TRBJ1-4
d_call: -
clone_size: many
cdr3_nt: TGTGCCAGCAGTGAAATCCGGGGTTTAAATGAAAAACTGTTTTTT
cdr3_aa: CASSEIRGLNEKLFF

v_call: TRBV5-1
j_call: TRBJ1-1
d_call: TRBD1
clone_size: many
cdr3_nt: TGCGCCAGCAACAGGGGGCCGTACGGCACTGAAGCTTTCTTT
cdr3_aa: CASNRGPYGTEAFF

v_call: TRBV7-8
j_call: TRBJ2-1
d_call: -
clone_size: few
cdr3_nt: TGTGCCAGCAGCTTCGAATCCCCATACATGGACGAGCAGTTCTTC
cdr3_aa: CASSFESPYMDEQFF

v_call: TRBV7-2
j_call: TRBJ1-6
d_call: -
clone_size: many
cdr3_nt: TGTGCCAGCAGCTTAGGACAGTTTAATTCACCCCTCCACTTT
cdr3_aa: CASSLGQFNSPLHF

v_call: TRBV3-1
j_call: TRBJ2-1
d_call: TRBD1
clone_size: -
cdr3_nt: TGTGCCAGCAGCCAAGTAGGGGGCAACTTCAATGAGCAGTTCTTC
cdr3_aa: CASSQVGGNFNEQFF

v_call: TRBV3-1
j_call: TRBJ2-7
d_call: TRBD2
clone_size: -
cdr3_nt: TGTGCCAGCAGCCAAGATGGGGACTACCCCGAGCAGTACTTC
cdr3_aa: CASSQDGDYPEQYF

v_call: TRBV5-1
j_call: TRBJ2-3
d_call: -
clone_size: many
cdr3_nt: TGCGCCAGCAGCTTCCAACAGGACACAGATACGCAGTATTTT
cdr3_aa: CASSFQQDTDTQYF

v_call: TRBV4-1
j_call: TRBJ2-7
d_call: -
clone_size: many
cdr3_nt: TGCGCCAGCAGGGACCTCCTTAGCTACGAGCAGTACTTC
cdr3_aa: CASRDLLSYEQYF

v_call: TRBV7-9
j_call: TRBJ1-4
d_call: -
clone_size: many
cdr3_nt: TGTGCCAGCAGCTTTCGGTTAGGTCAGGGTCATGAAAAACTGTTTTTT
cdr3_aa: CASSFRLGQGHEKLFF

v_call: TRBV28
j_call: TRBJ2-5
d_call: TRBD2
clone_size: many
cdr3_nt: TGTGCCAGCAGTTTTGGCGGAACCGGGACTAGCGGGCCACCGGGAGAGACCCAGTACTTC
cdr3_aa: CASSFGGTGTSGPPGETQYF

v_call: TRBV20-1
j_call: TRBJ2-2
d_call: TRBD2
clone_size: -
cdr3_nt: TGCTGTGCTTCTGGGACTAGCGGGGGGAGAAACACCGGGGAGCTGTTTTTT
cdr3_aa: CCASGTSGGRNTGELFF

v_call: TRBV28
j_call: TRBJ2-7
d_call: -
clone_size: many
cdr3_nt: TGTGCCAGCAGTTTCATGGACAGACCAATCTACGAGCAGTACTTC
cdr3_aa: CASSFMDRPIYEQYF

v_call: TRBV18
j_call: TRBJ2-1
d_call: -
clone_size: many
cdr3_nt: TGTGCCAGCTCACCAGAAGGCAAGCAGTTCTTC
cdr3_aa: CASSPEGKQFF

v_call: TRBV29-1
j_call: TRBJ1-1
d_call: -
clone_size: many
cdr3_nt: TGCAGCGTCCCAGGGATTGGTGGGAACACTGAAGCTTTCTTT
cdr3_aa: CSVPGIGGNTEAFF

v_call: TRBV7-9
j_call: TRBJ1-6
d_call: -
clone_size: many
cdr3_nt: TGTGCCAGCAGCTTGTACAGGGTCCAGGAATACCCCCTCCACTTT
cdr3_aa: CASSLYRVQEYPLHF

v_call: TRBV4-2
j_call: TRBJ2-3
d_call: -
clone_size: many
cdr3_nt: TGTGCCAGCAGCCAAGAGACAGCGAGCACAGATACGCAGTATTTT
cdr3_aa: CASSQETASTDTQYF

v_call: TRBV20-1
j_call: TRBJ2-3
d_call: -
clone_size: -
cdr3_nt: TGCAGTGCTAGGATAGCAGCTAGCACAGATACGCAGTATTTT
cdr3_aa: CSARIAASTDTQYF